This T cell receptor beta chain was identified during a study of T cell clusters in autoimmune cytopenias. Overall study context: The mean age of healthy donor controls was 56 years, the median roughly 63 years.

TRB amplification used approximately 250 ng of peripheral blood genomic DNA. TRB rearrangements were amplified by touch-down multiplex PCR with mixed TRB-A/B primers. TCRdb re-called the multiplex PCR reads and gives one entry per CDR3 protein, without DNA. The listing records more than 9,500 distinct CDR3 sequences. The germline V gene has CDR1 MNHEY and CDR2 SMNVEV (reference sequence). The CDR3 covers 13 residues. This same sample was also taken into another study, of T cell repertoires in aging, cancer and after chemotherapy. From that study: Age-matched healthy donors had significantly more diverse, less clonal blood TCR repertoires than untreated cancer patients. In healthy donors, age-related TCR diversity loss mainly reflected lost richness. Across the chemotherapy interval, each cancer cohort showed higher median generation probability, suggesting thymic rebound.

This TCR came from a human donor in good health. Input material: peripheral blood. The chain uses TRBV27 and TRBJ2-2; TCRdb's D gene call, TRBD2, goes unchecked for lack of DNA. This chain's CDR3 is CASRTRNTGELFF.